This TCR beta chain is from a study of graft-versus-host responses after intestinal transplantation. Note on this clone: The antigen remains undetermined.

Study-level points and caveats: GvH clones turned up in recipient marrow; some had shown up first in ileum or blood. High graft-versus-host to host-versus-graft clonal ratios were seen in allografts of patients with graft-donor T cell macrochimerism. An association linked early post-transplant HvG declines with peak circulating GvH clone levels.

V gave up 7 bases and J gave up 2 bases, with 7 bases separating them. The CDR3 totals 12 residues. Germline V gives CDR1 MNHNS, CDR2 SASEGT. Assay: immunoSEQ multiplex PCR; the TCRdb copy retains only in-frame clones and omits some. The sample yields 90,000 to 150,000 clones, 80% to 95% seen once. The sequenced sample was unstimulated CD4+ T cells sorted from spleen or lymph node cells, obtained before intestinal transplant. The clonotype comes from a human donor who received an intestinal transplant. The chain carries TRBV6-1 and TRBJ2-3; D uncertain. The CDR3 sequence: CASNSYTDTQYF. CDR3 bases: TGTGCCAGCAACAGCTACACAGATACGCAGTATTTT.